The 29 T cell receptor beta chains below come from one sample, sequenced in a study of OX40 agonist ivuxolimab in advanced cancers. Some clones are missing from TCRdb's copy, which holds only in-frame ones; the method was immunoSEQ multiplex PCR. The table includes 20,000 to 25,000 clones, nearly 85% detected once. This specimen consisted of CD4+ or CD8+ T cells sorted from blood, obtained in a trial of the OX40 agonist ivuxolimab. All receptors derive from an adult with an advanced solid tumor such as melanoma, head and neck, liver or kidney cancer.

The V call is TRBV6-6, the J call TRBJ1-5, with TRBD1 matching over 8 bases. V lost 7 bases to trimming and J lost 7 bases; unmatched junction nucleotides: 12. This CDR3 comprises 15 residues. Germline CDR1 reads MNHNY; CDR2 reads SVGAGI (reference sequence). The CDR3 sequence is CASIPRGTGGQPQHF. CDR3 sequence (DNA): TGTGCCAGCATCCCAAGAGGGACAGGCGGCCAGCCCCAGCATTTT.

The chain combines TRBV27 with TRBJ1-2; D gene uncertain. CDR3 length: 13 amino acids. CDR1 and CDR2 from the germline V gene are MNHEY and SMNVEV (reference sequence). With 5 bases removed from V and 8 bases from J, the gap between germline ends came to 15 bases. The CDR3 spells CASSGEPSRGYTF. In DNA, the CDR3 is TGTGCCAGCAGTGGGGAACCGTCCAGAGGCTACACCTTC.

Here the CDR3 DNA reads TGTGCCAGCAGTTACCAGGCAGGGGGGTATAATTCACCCCTCCACTTT. Its protein product is CASSYQAGGYNSPLHF. V and J are TRBV6-5 and TRBJ1-6; 7 bases match TRBD1. Trimming at V came to 2 bases and at J to 4 bases, leaving 5 bases not matched to a gene. The CDR3 consists of 16 residues. Germline CDR1 reads MNHEY; CDR2 reads SVGAGI.

By share, this clone ranks as medium-sized. The chain links TRBV28 to TRBJ1-3, with D uncertain. Trimming cost V 3 bases and J 4 bases, with 4 bases left between them. Germline V lookup: CDR1 MDHEN, CDR2 SYDVKM. The CDR3 contains 12 residues. CDR3 residues: CASSFGGNTIYF. The CDR3, as DNA: TGTGCCAGCAGTTTTGGCGGAAACACCATATATTTT.

A single count supports this clone. J is TRBJ1-1 and V is TRBV27; D is unclear. With 8 bases removed from V and 7 bases from J, the gap between germline ends came to 11 bases. CDR3 size: 11 residues. From germline, CDR1 is MNHEY and CDR2 SMNVEV (reference sequence). In DNA, the CDR3 is TGTGCCAGCTACCTTGGAGGTGAAGCTTTCTTT. This translates into CASYLGGEAFF.

By share, this clone ranks as medium-sized. The genes are TRBV2 and TRBJ1-1; D may be TRBD1 (5 bases). This CDR3 is 13 amino acids long. The germline V and J ends were trimmed by 3 bases and 3 bases, with 8 bases remaining between them. CDR1 and CDR2 (germline): SNHLY, FYNNEI. The DNA of the CDR3 is TGTGCCAGCAGTGAGTGGGGGTACACTGAAGCTTTCTTT. Encoded protein: CASSEWGYTEAFF.

The chain carries TRBV6-5 and TRBJ2-2; 9 bases match TRBD1. The CDR3 length is 15 residues. The germline V gene has CDR1 MNHEY and CDR2 SVGAGI. Trimming cost V 8 bases and J 4 bases; bases outside gene matches: 8. Written as DNA, the CDR3 is TGTGCCAGCCAGCCACAGGGGGCGGGCACCGGGGAGCTGTTTTTT. Translating gives CASQPQGAGTGELFF.

This chain joins TRBV30 and TRBJ1-2; possibly TRBD1 for D (5 bases). CDR3 length: 11 amino acids. Germline CDR1 is GTSNPN and CDR2 is SVGIG (reference sequence). The CDR3 loop is CTVNGGNGYTF. In nucleotides, the CDR3 is TGTACGGTAAATGGGGGGAACGGCTACACCTTC.

This clone was found once. J is TRBJ1-2 and V is TRBV13; TRBD1 is a possible D gene (6 bases). The CDR3 runs to 18 residues. CDR1 and CDR2 from the germline V gene are PRHDT and FYEKMQ (reference sequence). The V end lost 0 bases, the J end lost 8 bases, and 25 bases lay between the germline ends. The CDR3 sequence is CASSLGRAGALAFRGYTF. CDR3 nucleotides: TGTGCCAGCAGCTTAGGACGGGCGGGGGCGTTGGCTTTTAGGGGCTACACCTTC.

V and J are TRBV5-1 and TRBJ2-1, with D unresolved. The CDR3 loop spans 14 amino acids. The V and J ends lost 0 bases and 12 bases respectively, with 16 bases between them. Germline loops: CDR1 SGHRS, CDR2 YFSETQ. The CDR3, as DNA: TGCGCCAGCAGCTTGGGAAGCCCCTCTATCGGGCAGTTCTTC. This codes for CASSLGSPSIGQFF.

This rearrangement joins TRBV27 to TRBJ1-5, with a tentative D call TRBD1 (6 bases). Per germline, CDR1 MNHEY and CDR2 SMNVEV (reference sequence). The ends were cut back, 7 bases at V and 4 bases at J, with 14 bases in the middle. This CDR3 is 14 amino acids long. The CDR3 bases are TGTGCCAGCAAACTACAGGGTTGGAATCAGCCCCAGCATTTT. It yields the protein CASKLQGWNQPQHF.

The chain has TRBV2 and TRBJ1-3; D is undetermined. Trimming took off 3 bases at V and 1 base at J, with 10 bases between the two ends. CDR3 length equals 15 residues. The V gene's germline CDR1 is SNHLY and CDR2 FYNNEI. In DNA, the CDR3 is TGTGCCAGCAGTGACCCACCGGGATCTGGAAACACCATATATTTT. It translates to CASSDPPGSGNTIYF.

The rearrangement uses TRBV7-6 and TRBJ2-5; 9 positions agree with TRBD1. V shed 3 bases, J shed 4 bases, and the junction held 15 bases outside the gene matches. This CDR3 is built from 18 residues. The germline V gene encodes CDR1 SGHVS and CDR2 FNYEAQ. The CDR3 DNA sequence: TGTGCCAGCAGCTTTACTTATCCAACGGGACAGGGTGTAGAGACCCAGTACTTC. It specifies CASSFTYPTGQGVETQYF.

This clone was seen only once. J is TRBJ1-5 and V is TRBV18, with D possibly matching TRBD1 (6 bases). This CDR3 region has 15 residues. Trimming stripped 3 bases from V and 5 bases from J, with 14 bases between. CDR1 and CDR2 (germline): KGHSH, LQKENI. The chain's CDR3 is CASSPSAGVDQPQHF. CDR3 DNA sequence: TGTGCCAGCTCACCTTCAGCAGGGGTTGATCAGCCCCAGCATTTT.

This sequence joins TRBV5-1 and TRBJ2-3; 7 bases align to TRBD1. Germline lookup yields CDR1 SGHRS and CDR2 YFSETQ. V dropped 3 bases and J dropped 2; count of bases not matched to a gene: 6. The CDR3 runs to 15 residues. This chain's CDR3 is CASSSTGQNTDTQYF. CDR3 DNA: TGCGCCAGCAGCTCAACGGGACAGAACACAGATACGCAGTATTTT.

The chain carries TRBV7-9 and TRBJ2-7; tentative D call: TRBD2 (5 bases). V was cut by 5 bases and J by 5 bases, with 16 bases left in between. The CDR3 has 14 residues. Germline V lookup: CDR1 SEHNR, CDR2 FQNEAQ (reference sequence). This CDR3 reads CASSPTRVGDEQYF. The DNA of the CDR3 is TGTGCCAGCAGCCCTACCCGTGTCGGGGACGAGCAGTACTTC.

The gene calls are TRBV7-6 and TRBJ2-5; D perhaps matches TRBD1 (6 bases). CDR1 is SGHVS and CDR2 is FNYEAQ in the germline V gene. The V end was cut by 5 bases, the J end by 2 bases, with 15 bases between. The CDR3 contains 15 residues. The CDR3 region is CASSPPGHLQETQYF. CDR3 coding DNA: TGTGCCAGCAGCCCTCCGGGACACCTTCAAGAGACCCAGTACTTC.

The rearrangement links TRBV4-1 to TRBJ2-4; 14 positions match TRBD2. There are 18 residues in the CDR3. The V gene's germline CDR1 is MGHRA and CDR2 YSYEKL. The junction had 6 bases not matched to a gene; V was cut back by 2 bases and J by 3 bases. CDR3 DNA sequence: TGCGCCAGCAGCCAATACCCGGGACTAGCGGGAGACAAAAACATTCAGTACTTC. Encoded protein: CASSQYPGLAGDKNIQYF.

A note on this clone: The junction departs from germline at one end; a sequencing error may be responsible. V usage is TRBV27 and J usage is TRBJ2-7; TRBD2 aligns across 10 bases. The CDR3 sequence is 14 residues long. CDR1 is MNHEY, CDR2 SMNVEV, per germline (reference sequence). CDR3 loop: CASSTSGVAYGQYF. The CDR3, as DNA: TGTGCCAGTTCTACTAGCGGGGTTGCCTACGGGCAGTACTTC.

This chain connects TRBV5-1 to TRBJ2-1; TRBD2 matches at 7 bases. The V gene's germline CDR1 is SGHRS and CDR2 YFSETQ. This CDR3 comprises 16 residues. The V gene end was trimmed by 0 bases and the J gene end by 4 bases; junction bases not matched to a gene: 7. This chain's CDR3 is CASSLGAGVLYNEQFF. CDR3 coding DNA: TGCGCCAGCAGCTTGGGGGCGGGAGTATTATACAATGAGCAGTTCTTC.

The chain uses TRBV27 and TRBJ2-3; the D gene is possibly TRBD1 (6 bases). This CDR3 has 16 amino acids. Germline CDR1 is MNHEY and CDR2 is SMNVEV (reference sequence). The V end was cut by 0 bases, the J end by 2 bases, with 12 bases between. CDR3 amino acids: CASSLSPDRATDTQYF. The DNA of the CDR3 is TGTGCCAGCAGTTTATCACCGGACAGAGCCACAGATACGCAGTATTTT.

V gene TRBV5-6 combines with J gene TRBJ2-7; D may correspond to TRBD1 or TRBD2 (5 bases each). The V gene's germline CDR1 is SGHDT and CDR2 YYEEEE. The CDR3 consists of 15 residues. Trimming removed 4 bases at V and 2 bases at J, with 16 bases between. In DNA form, the CDR3 reads TGTGCCAGCAGCACGGGGCCTTCTGGGGCCTACGAGCAGTACTTC. Translation: CASSTGPSGAYEQYF.

The chain combines TRBV13 with TRBJ1-2, with D tentatively TRBD1 (5 bases). The germline V gene encodes CDR1 PRHDT and CDR2 FYEKMQ (reference sequence). V gave up 5 bases and J gave up 6 bases, with 16 bases separating them. The CDR3 is made up of 14 amino acids. The CDR3 loop is CASSLGTFSDGYTF. CDR3 in DNA: TGTGCCAGCAGCCTTGGGACTTTTAGCGATGGCTACACCTTC.

As to this clone: At one end, the junction sequence differs from germline, possibly due to a read error. This rearrangement joins TRBV13 to TRBJ2-7, with 8 bases matching TRBD1. CDR3 length: 15 amino acids. Germline V gives CDR1 PRHDT, CDR2 FYEKMQ (reference sequence). The CDR3 region has the DNA TGTGCCAGCAGCCTAGGTCGGACAGGGATTTACGAGCAGTACTTC. It is translated as CASSLGRTGIYEQYF.

V and J are TRBV18 and TRBJ2-7, with D perhaps TRBD2 (5 bases). The CDR3 has 13 residues. V was pared by 3 bases and J by 0 bases, with 6 bases between. The germline V gene encodes CDR1 KGHSH and CDR2 LQKENI. The CDR3 region has the DNA TGTGCCAGCTCACCTCGGGACTCCTACGAGCAGTACTTC. This codes for CASSPRDSYEQYF.

The chain uses TRBV18 and TRBJ2-1, with a tentative D call TRBD2 (5 bases). V was pared by 3 bases and J by 0 bases, with 15 bases between. Per germline, CDR1 KGHSH and CDR2 LQKENI. The CDR3 covers 17 residues. CDR3 amino acids: CASSPPQLAFSYNEQFF. In DNA, the CDR3 is TGTGCCAGCTCACCCCCGCAGTTAGCGTTCTCCTACAATGAGCAGTTCTTC.

V is TRBV27 and J is TRBJ1-4; 9 nucleotides agree with TRBD1. CDR1 MNHEY and CDR2 SMNVEV come from the germline V gene (reference sequence). The V gene end was trimmed by 6 bases and the J gene end by 8 bases; junction bases not matched to a gene: 4. This CDR3 is 13 amino acids long. The CDR3 loop is CASRQGAGEKLFF. The DNA of the CDR3 is TGTGCCAGCAGACAGGGGGCTGGAGAAAAACTGTTTTTT.

This clone came up once. This chain uses TRBV28 with TRBJ1-2; D not certain. CDR1 is MDHEN, CDR2 SYDVKM, per germline. CDR3 length: 12 amino acids. Trimming took 6 bases from V and 3 from J, leaving 8 bases between them. The CDR3 sequence: CASSPTDYGYTF. DNA for the CDR3: TGTGCCAGCAGCCCCACAGACTATGGCTACACCTTC.

This chain links TRBV15 with TRBJ1-1; the D is unclear. Germline assignment: CDR1 LNHNV and CDR2 YYDKDF (reference sequence). The V gene lost 4 bases and the J gene lost 0 bases, with 12 bases spanning the gap. The CDR3 contains 15 residues. As DNA, the CDR3 is TGTGCCACCAGCACGCATGGTCGGATGAACACTGAAGCTTTCTTT. This sequence encodes CATSTHGRMNTEAFF.